Following are 2 T cell receptor beta chains from one sample sequenced in a study of T cells in localized non-small cell lung cancer (TCRdb year 2020). Libraries were prepared through the immunoSEQ multiplex PCR assay. TCRdb carries this immuneACCESS record with in-frame sequences only. Its versions omit some clonotypes, under half of them owing to an unresolved V gene in the studies checked, with the rest unexplained. This sample is represented by tens of thousands of clones; roughly 89% of them were singletons. The ten largest clones add up to approximately 22% of the sample. Sequenced material: peripheral blood, taken before any cancer treatment. These receptors all come from a man aged 35 to 70 with stage I squamous cell lung carcinoma.

This chain uses TRBV28 with TRBJ2-5, with TRBD1 identical over 8 bases. CDR1 and CDR2 from the germline V gene are MDHEN and SYDVKM. This CDR3 spans 13 amino acids. The trim removed 9 bases at V and 6 bases at J, leaving 9 bases unmatched. In DNA form, the CDR3 reads TGTGCCAGTTTGGCAGGGGGCAGTAAGACCCAGTACTTC. This translates into CASLAGGSKTQYF.

V usage is TRBV11-2 and J usage is TRBJ1-5, with 8 bases lining up with TRBD1. V was pared by 6 bases and J by 0 bases, with 10 bases of the junction left unmatched. The CDR3 has 17 amino acids. From germline, CDR1 is SGHAT and CDR2 FQNNGV. The CDR3 nucleotides are TGTGCCAGCAGTCGAGCGACAGGGGCTCTTAGCAATCAGCCCCAGCATTTT. This codes for CASSRATGALSNQPQHF.